Shown below are 2 T cell receptor beta chains from a single sample sequenced in a study of CD8 T cells in ankylosing spondylitis (dated 2017 in TCRdb). Receptor amplification or capture employed 5' RACE. TCRdb shows the sequencer as Illumina HiSeq 2500. TCRdb trimmed public reads at Q25 via fastp, called clones via MiXCR and kept in-frame beta chains. Records with the same CDR3 protein are collapsed into one entry carrying the most frequent genes and DNA. The sample yields approximately 150,000 distinct CDR3 sequences; 25% to 35% were counted once. The top ten clonotypes cover over 5.5% of the sample. The sample comprised synovial fluid, either unsorted or a sorted T cell fraction (not recorded which). The receptor set was obtained from a male donor with ankylosing spondylitis.

The rearrangement links TRBV27 to TRBJ2-7, with D possibly being TRBD1 (5 bases). CDR1 and CDR2 (germline): MNHEY, SMNVEV (reference sequence). Deletions cut 1 base from V and 5 bases from J, with 24 bases between. This CDR3 comprises 18 residues. In DNA, the CDR3 is TGTGCCAGCAGTTTATTTACGGGCAGGGCTTCCTCTAGGGACGAGCAGTACTTC. This sequence encodes CASSLFTGRASSRDEQYF.

The table lists this clonotype with many counts. The chain has TRBV20-1 and TRBJ1-2, with D perhaps matching TRBD1 (5 bases). This CDR3 spans 13 amino acids. Trimming stripped 6 bases from V and 4 bases from J, with 15 bases between. Per germline, CDR1 DFQATT and CDR2 SNEGSKA (reference sequence). For the CDR3, the DNA is TGCAGTGCAAGATCCGGGACGGCCTATGGCTACACCTTC. This codes for CSARSGTAYGYTF.